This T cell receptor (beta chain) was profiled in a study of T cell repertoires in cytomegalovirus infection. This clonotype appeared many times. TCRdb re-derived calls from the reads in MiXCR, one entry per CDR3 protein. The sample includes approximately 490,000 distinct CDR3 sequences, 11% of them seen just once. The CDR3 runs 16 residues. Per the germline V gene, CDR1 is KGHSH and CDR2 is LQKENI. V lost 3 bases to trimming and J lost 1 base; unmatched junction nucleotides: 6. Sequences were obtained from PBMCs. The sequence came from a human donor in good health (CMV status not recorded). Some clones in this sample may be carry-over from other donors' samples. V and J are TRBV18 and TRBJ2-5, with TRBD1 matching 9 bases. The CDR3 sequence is CASSPNDRGFQETQYF. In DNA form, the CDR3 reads TGTGCCAGCTCACCCAACGACAGGGGGTTCCAAGAGACCCAGTACTTC. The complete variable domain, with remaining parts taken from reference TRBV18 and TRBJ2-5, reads NAGVMQNPRHLVRRRGQEARLRCSPMKGHSHVYWYRQLPEEGLKFMVYLQKENIIDESGMPKERFSAEFPKEGPSILRIQQVVRGDSAAYFCASSPNDRGFQETQYFGPGTRLLVL.